This T cell receptor (beta chain) was observed in a study of vaccination effects on CD4 cells after COVID-19. Across the study: It was a median of 72 days after the second dose that post-vaccine samples were obtained.

Before any sequencing was done, the ViraFEST assay used viral peptide pools to expand antigen-specific CD4+ T cells. Subsequent to 10 days of culture, CD4+ T cells were isolated. The participants, recipients of two vaccine doses, got either BNT162b2 or mRNA-1273. The authors replaced half the medium with IL-2 medium on days 3 and 7. Comment on this clone: Its antigen is unidentified.

Clones were read by immunoSEQ multiplex PCR, and TCRdb kept only the in-frame ones, dropping some. The sample carries 28,000 or so clones, more than 60% recorded once. This specimen was CD4+ T cells from PBMCs cultured with HCoV-NL63 spike peptides, taken after COVID-19 vaccination. This clonotype was sampled from a human donor who received a COVID-19 vaccine.

CDR3 sequence: CAIRARQLNTEAFF. The CDR3 DNA follows: TGTGCCATCCGCGCGAGACAGTTGAACACTGAAGCTTTCTTT. The chain employs TRBV10-3 and TRBJ1-1; D perhaps matches TRBD1 (5 bases). The CDR3 length is 14 residues. V was cut by 8 bases and J by 0 bases, with 13 bases left in between. Germline assignment: CDR1 ENHRY and CDR2 SYGVKD.